The clone carrying this T cell receptor beta chain came up once. The data were produced by immunoSEQ multiplex PCR, yet TCRdb's version contains in-frame clones alone and is incomplete. The profile shows over 45,000 clones, about four fifths of them singletons. The data were obtained in a study of OX40 agonist ivuxolimab in advanced cancers. Germline V gene sequence: CDR1 LNHNV, CDR2 YYDKDF (reference sequence). The CDR3 totals 15 residues. The V end lost 3 bases, the J end lost 5 bases, and 16 bases lay between the germline ends. This chain connects TRBV15 to TRBJ1-1; D is perhaps TRBD1 (5 bases). The TCR sequence derives from an adult with an advanced solid tumor such as melanoma, head and neck, liver or kidney cancer. Sequenced material: CD4+ or CD8+ T cells sorted from blood, taken in a trial of the OX40 agonist ivuxolimab. The CDR3 protein is CATSRWDGPSTEAFF. The CDR3 nucleotides are TGTGCCACCAGCAGGTGGGACGGCCCGTCGACTGAAGCTTTCTTT.